This T cell receptor (beta chain) emerged from a study of cytomegalovirus exposure and HLA in healthy donors. With 60 Vbeta and 13 Jbeta primers, the PCR was carried out. TCRdb's table, derived via immunoSEQ multiplex PCR, lists solely in-frame clones and lacks some. Of about 120,000 clones in the sample, approximately 72% are singletons; the top ten hold 30%. There are 15 residues in the CDR3. Study findings and constraints: Trimming of TCR beta V- and J-genes showed a link, identified in a later analysis, to a missense DCLRE1C variant.

Regarding this clone: The antigen is undetermined.

The material sequenced was PBMCs. The clonotype was recovered from a man aged 55-75 years in good health and CMV-seropositive. This rearrangement joins TRBV21-1 to TRBJ1-2; the DNA was not compared with TRBD1, the D call given in the table. TRBV21-1 is listed as a pseudogene. The CDR3 loop reads CASRYPPGQGYGYTF. CDR3 sequence (DNA): TGTGCCAGCAGATACCCCCCGGGACAGGGGTATGGCTACACCTTC.